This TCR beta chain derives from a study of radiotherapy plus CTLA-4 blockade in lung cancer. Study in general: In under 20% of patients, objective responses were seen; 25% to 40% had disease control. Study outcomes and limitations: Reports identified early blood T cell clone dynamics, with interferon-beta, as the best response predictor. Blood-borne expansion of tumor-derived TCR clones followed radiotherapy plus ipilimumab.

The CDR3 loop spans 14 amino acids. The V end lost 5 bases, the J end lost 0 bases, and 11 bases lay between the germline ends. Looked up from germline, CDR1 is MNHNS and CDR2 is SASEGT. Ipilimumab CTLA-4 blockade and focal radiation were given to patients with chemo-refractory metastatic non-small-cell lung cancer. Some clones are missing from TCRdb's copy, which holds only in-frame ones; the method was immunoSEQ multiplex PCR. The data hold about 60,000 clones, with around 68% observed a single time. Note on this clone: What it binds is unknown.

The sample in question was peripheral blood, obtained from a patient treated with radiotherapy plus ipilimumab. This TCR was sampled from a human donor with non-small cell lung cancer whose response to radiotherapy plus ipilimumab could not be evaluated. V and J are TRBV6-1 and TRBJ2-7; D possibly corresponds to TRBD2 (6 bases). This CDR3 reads CASSPDGSSYEQYF. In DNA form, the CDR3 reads TGTGCCAGCAGTCCAGACGGGAGCTCCTACGAGCAGTACTTC.